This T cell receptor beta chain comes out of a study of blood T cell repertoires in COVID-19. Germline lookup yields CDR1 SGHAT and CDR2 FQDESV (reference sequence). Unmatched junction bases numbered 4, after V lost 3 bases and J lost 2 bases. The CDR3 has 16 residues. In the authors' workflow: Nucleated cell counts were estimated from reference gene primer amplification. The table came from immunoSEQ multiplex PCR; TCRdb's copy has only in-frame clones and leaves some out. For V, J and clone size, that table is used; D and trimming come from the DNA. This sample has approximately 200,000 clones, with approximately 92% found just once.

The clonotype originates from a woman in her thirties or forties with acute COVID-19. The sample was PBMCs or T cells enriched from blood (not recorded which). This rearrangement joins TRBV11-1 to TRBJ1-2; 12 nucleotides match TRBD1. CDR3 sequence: CASSLGQGAINYGYTF. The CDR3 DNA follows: TGTGCCAGCAGCTTGGGACAGGGGGCGATCAACTATGGCTACACCTTC.